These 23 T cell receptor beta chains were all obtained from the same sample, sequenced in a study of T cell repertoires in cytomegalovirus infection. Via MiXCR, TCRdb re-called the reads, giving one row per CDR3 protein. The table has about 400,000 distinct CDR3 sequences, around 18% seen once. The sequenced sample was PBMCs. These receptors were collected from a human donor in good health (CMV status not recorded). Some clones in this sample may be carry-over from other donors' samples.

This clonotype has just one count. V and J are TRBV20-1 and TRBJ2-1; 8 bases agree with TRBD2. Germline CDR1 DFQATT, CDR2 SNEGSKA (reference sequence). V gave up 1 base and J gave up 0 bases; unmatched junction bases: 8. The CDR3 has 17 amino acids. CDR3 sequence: CSARGGIAGPSYNEQFF. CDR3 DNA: TGCAGTGCTAGAGGAGGTATAGCGGGACCCTCCTACAATGAGCAGTTCTTC.

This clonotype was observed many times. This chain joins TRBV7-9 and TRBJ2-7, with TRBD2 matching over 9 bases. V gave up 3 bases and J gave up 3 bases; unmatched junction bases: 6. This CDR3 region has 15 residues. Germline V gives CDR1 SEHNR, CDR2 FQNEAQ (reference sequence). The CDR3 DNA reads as TGTGCCAGCAGCTTGTTAGCGGGAGTAGGCTACGAGCAGTACTTC. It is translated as CASSLLAGVGYEQYF.

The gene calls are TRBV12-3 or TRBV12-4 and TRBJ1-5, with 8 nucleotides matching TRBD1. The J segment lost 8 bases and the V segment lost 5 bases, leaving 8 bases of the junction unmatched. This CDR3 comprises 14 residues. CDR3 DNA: TGTGCCAGCAGTCCTAGGACAGGGTGGGAGCCCCAGCATTTT. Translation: CASSPRTGWEPQHF.

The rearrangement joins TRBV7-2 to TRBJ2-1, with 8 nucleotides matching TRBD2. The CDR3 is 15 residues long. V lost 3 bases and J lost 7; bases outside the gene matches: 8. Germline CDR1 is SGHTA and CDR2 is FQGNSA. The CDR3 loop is CASSFGTSRNNEQFF. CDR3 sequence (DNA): TGTGCCAGCAGCTTCGGGACTAGTCGAAATAATGAGCAGTTCTTC.

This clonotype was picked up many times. The CDR3 protein is CASSTSGTDPPGTQYF. The CDR3 coding sequence is TGTGCCAGCAGCACCTCCGGGACAGACCCACCAGGGACCCAGTACTTC. V is TRBV7-8 and J is TRBJ2-5, with TRBD1 matching 7 bases. CDR3 size: 16 residues. Looked up from germline, CDR1 is SGHVS and CDR2 is FQNEAQ. Unmatched junction bases numbered 16, after V lost 5 bases and J lost 7 bases.

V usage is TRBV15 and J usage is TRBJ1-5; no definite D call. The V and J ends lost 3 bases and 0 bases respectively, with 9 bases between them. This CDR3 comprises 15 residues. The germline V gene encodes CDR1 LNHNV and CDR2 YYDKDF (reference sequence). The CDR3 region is CATSSNYISNQPQHF. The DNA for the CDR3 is TGTGCCACCAGCAGTAACTACATTAGCAATCAGCCCCAGCATTTT.

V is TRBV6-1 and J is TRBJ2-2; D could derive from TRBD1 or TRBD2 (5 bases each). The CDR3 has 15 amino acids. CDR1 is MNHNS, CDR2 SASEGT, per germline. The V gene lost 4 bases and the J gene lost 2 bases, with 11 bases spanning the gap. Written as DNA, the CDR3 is TGTGCCAGCAGTGGGGGACGGACTAACACCGGGGAGCTGTTTTTT. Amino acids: CASSGGRTNTGELFF.

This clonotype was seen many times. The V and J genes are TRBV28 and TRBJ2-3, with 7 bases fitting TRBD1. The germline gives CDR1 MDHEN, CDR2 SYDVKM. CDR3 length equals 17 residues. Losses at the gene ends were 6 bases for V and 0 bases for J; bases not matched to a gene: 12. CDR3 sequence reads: CASSPLRTGQSTDTQYF. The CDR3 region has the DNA TGTGCCAGCAGCCCCCTTAGGACAGGACAAAGCACAGATACGCAGTATTTT.

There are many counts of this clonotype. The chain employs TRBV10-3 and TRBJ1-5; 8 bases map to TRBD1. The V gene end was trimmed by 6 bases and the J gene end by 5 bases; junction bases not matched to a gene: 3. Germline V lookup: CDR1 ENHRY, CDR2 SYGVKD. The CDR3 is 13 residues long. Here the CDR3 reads CAIRGQVDQPQHF. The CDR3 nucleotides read TGTGCCATCAGGGGACAGGTTGATCAGCCCCAGCATTTT.

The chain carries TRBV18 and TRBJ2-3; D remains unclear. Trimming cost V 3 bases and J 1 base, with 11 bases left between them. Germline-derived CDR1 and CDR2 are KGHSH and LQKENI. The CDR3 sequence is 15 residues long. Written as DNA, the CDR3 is TGTGCCAGCTCACCTCAGGTGGCCCGCACAGATACGCAGTATTTT. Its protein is CASSPQVARTDTQYF.

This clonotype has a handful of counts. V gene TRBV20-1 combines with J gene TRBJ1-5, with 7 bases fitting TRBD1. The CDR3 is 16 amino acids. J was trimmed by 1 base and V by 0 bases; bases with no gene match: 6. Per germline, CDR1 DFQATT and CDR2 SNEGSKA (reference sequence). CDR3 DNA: TGCAGTGCTAGAGATCCAGCAGGGGGAAGCAATCAGCCCCAGCATTTT. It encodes CSARDPAGGSNQPQHF.

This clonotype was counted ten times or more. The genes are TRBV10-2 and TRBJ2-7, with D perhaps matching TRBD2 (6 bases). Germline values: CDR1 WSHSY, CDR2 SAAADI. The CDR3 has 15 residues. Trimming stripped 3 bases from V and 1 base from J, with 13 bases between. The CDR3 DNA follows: TGCGCCAGCAGTGAACCACTAGCAAGGTCCTACGAGCAGTACTTC. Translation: CASSEPLARSYEQYF.

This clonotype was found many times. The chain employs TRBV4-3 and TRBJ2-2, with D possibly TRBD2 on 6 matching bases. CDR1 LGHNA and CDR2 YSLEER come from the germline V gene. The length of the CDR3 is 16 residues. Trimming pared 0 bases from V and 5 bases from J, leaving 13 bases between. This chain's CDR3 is CASSQDSQGGTGELFF. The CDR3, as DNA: TGCGCCAGCAGCCAAGATAGCCAGGGAGGTACCGGGGAGCTGTTTTTT.

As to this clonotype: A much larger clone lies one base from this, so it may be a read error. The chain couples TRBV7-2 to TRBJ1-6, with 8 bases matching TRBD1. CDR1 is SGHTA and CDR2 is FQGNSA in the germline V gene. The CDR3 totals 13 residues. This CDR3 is CAVRGLSNSPHHF. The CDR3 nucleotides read TGTGCCGTCAGGGGGCTAAGTAATTCACCCCACCACTTT.

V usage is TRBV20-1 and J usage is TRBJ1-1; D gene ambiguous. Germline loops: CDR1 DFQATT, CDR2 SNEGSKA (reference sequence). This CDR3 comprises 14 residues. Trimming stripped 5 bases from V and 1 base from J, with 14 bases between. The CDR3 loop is CSAQYGPGNTEAFF. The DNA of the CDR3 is TGCAGTGCTCAATATGGGCCGGGGAACACTGAAGCTTTCTTT.

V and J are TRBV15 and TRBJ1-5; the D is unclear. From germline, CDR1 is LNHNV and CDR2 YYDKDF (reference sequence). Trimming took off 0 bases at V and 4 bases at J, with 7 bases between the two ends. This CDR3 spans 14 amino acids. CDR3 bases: TGTGCCACCAGCAGAGATCCGCCGAATCAGCCCCAGCATTTT. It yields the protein CATSRDPPNQPQHF.

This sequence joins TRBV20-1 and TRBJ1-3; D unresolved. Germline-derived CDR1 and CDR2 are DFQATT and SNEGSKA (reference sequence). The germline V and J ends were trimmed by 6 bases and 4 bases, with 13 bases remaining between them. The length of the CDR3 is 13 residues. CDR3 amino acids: CSATQWGGNTIYF. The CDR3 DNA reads TGCAGTGCGACTCAATGGGGAGGAAACACCATATATTTT.

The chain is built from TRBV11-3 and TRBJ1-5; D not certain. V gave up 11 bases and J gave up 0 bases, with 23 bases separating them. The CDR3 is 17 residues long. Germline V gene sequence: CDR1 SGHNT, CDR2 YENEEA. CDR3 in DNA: TGTGCCGGCACCCAATTGACCACGAGTCTTAGCAATCAGCCCCAGCATTTT. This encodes CAGTQLTTSLSNQPQHF. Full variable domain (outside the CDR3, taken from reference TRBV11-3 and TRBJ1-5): EAGVVQSPRYKIIEKKQPVAFWCNPISGHNTLYWYLQNLGQGPELLIRYENEEAVDDSQLPKDRFSAERLKGVDSTLKIQPAELGDSAVYLCAGTQLTTSLSNQPQHFGDGTRLSIL.

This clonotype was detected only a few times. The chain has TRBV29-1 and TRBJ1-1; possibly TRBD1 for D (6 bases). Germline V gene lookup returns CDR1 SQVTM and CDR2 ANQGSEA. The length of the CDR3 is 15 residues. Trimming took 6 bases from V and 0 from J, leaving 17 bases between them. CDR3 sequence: CSVGRGGALNTEAFF. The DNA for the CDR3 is TGCAGCGTCGGGAGAGGGGGGGCTCTGAACACTGAAGCTTTCTTT.

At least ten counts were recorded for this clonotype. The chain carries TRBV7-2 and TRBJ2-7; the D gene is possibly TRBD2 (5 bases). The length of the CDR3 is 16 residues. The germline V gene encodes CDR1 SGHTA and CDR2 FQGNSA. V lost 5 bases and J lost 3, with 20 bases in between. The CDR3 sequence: CASSATPHGDYYEQYF. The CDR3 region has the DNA TGTGCCAGCAGCGCTACTCCACACGGTGACTACTACGAGCAGTACTTC.

Here the CDR3 DNA reads TGTGCCAGCAGCCAAGATTCGAGGGTCAATAGCAATCAGCCCCAGCATTTT. It translates to CASSQDSRVNSNQPQHF. The genes are TRBV4-2 and TRBJ1-5; D uncertain. V lost 0 bases to trimming and J lost 0 bases, with 12 bases between them. The CDR3 loop spans 17 amino acids. Per germline, CDR1 LGHNA and CDR2 YNFKEQ.

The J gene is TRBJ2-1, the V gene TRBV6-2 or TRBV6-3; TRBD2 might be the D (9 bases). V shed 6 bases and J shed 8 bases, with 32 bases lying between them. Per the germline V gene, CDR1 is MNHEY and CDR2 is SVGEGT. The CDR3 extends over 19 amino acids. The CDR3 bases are TGTGCCAGCAGAAAGGACAGGGCCCCGTGGCGGGAGGGCCAGGATGAGCAGTTCTTC. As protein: CASRKDRAPWREGQDEQFF.

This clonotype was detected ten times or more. This chain's CDR3 is CASRPSSYEQYF. In DNA form, the CDR3 reads TGTGCCAGCAGGCCTAGCTCCTACGAGCAGTACTTC. The chain combines TRBV7-8 with TRBJ2-7, with D uncertain. CDR3 size: 12 residues. The V end was cut by 6 bases, the J end by 0 bases, with 6 bases between. Germline V gene sequence: CDR1 SGHVS, CDR2 FQNEAQ. Full variable domain (outside the CDR3, taken from reference TRBV7-8 and TRBJ2-7): GAGVSQSPRYKVAKRGQDVALRCDPISGHVSLFWYQQALGQGPEFLTYFQNEAQLDKSGLPSDRFFAERPEGSVSTLKIQRTQQEDSAVYLCASRPSSYEQYFGPGTRLTVT.